What follows are 18 T cell receptor beta chains derived from one specimen sequenced in a study of T cell repertoires in cytomegalovirus infection. Each CDR3 protein is one row after TCRdb ran MiXCR on the reads. The repertoire consists of about 740,000 distinct CDR3 sequences, with about 40% occurring once and the leading ten covering 2.5% to 3%. What was sequenced was PBMCs. The source is a human donor in good health (CMV status not recorded). Some clones in this sample may be carry-over from other donors' samples.

The J gene is TRBJ1-2, the V gene TRBV4-1; possible D gene TRBD1, 5 bases. Germline CDR1 MGHRA, CDR2 YSYEKL. Trimming took 9 bases from V and 5 from J, leaving 25 bases between them. This CDR3 contains 16 residues. CDR3 residues: CARAGSRAATEYGYTF. The CDR3 nucleotides read TGCGCCAGGGCCGGGAGCAGGGCCGCTACGGAGTATGGCTACACCTTC.

The chain couples TRBV3-1 to TRBJ1-1; tentative D call: TRBD1 (5 bases). CDR1 is LGHDT and CDR2 is YNNKEL in the germline V gene (reference sequence). The V end lost 0 bases, the J end lost 10 bases, and 15 bases lay between the germline ends. The CDR3 has 14 residues. CDR3 nucleotides: TGTGCCAGCAGCCAAGATCAGGGTATTCGCCGAGCTTTCTTT. This encodes CASSQDQGIRRAFF.

The J gene is TRBJ1-4, the V gene TRBV20-1; TRBD1 might be the D (6 bases). The CDR3 contains 14 residues. The V gene lost 4 bases and the J gene lost 0 bases, with 9 bases spanning the gap. CDR1 and CDR2 (germline): DFQATT, SNEGSKA (reference sequence). CDR3 loop: CSAKGGTTNEKLFF. Here the CDR3 DNA reads TGCAGTGCTAAGGGGGGAACAACTAATGAAAAACTGTTTTTT.

This clonotype came up a few times. CDR3 DNA sequence: TGTGCCAGCAGCTTAGCGGCTAGCGGGAGCGTTATCCACAATGAGCAGTTCTTC. Translating gives CASSLAASGSVIHNEQFF. This chain connects TRBV7-2 to TRBJ2-1, with TRBD2 matching 10 bases. CDR3 length equals 18 residues. Germline-derived CDR1 and CDR2 are SGHTA and FQGNSA. V lost 0 bases and J lost 5; bases outside the gene matches: 10. The complete variable domain, with remaining parts taken from reference TRBV7-2 and TRBJ2-1, reads GAGVSQSPSNKVTEKGKDVELRCDPISGHTALYWYRQSLGQGLEFLIYFQGNSAPDKSGLPSDRFSAERTGGSVSTLTIQRTQQEDSAVYLCASSLAASGSVIHNEQFFGPGTRLTVL.

In its sample, this clonotype was seen a few times. The CDR3: CASSATGQGPSNYGYTF. Written as DNA, the CDR3 is TGTGCCAGCAGCGCGACGGGACAGGGGCCTTCTAACTATGGCTACACCTTC. The gene calls are TRBV7-9 and TRBJ1-2, with TRBD1 matching 10 bases. The CDR3 runs 17 residues. Germline V gene data show CDR1 as SEHNR and CDR2 as FQNEAQ (reference sequence). The trim removed 5 bases at V and 0 bases at J, leaving 9 bases unmatched.

This clonotype has just a few counts. The genes are TRBV28 and TRBJ1-1; D unresolved. Trimming removed 6 bases at V and 4 bases at J, with 9 bases between. The CDR3 extends over 12 amino acids. The germline V gene encodes CDR1 MDHEN and CDR2 SYDVKM. CDR3 in DNA: TGTGCCAGCAGGAACCTCGGCACTGAAGCTTTCTTT. Translation: CASRNLGTEAFF.

This clonotype is a singleton in its sample. The gene calls are TRBV5-5 and TRBJ2-1; tentatively, D is TRBD2 (5 bases). Trimming shortened V by 4 bases and J by 2 bases, and 13 bases separated the two germline ends. The CDR3 totals 15 residues. Germline loops: CDR1 SGHKS, CDR2 YYEKEE (reference sequence). DNA for the CDR3: TGTGCCAGCAGCGGCCCTAGCACCGCCTACAATGAGCAGTTCTTC. Its protein product is CASSGPSTAYNEQFF.

This chain uses TRBV19 with TRBJ1-3; D is possibly TRBD1 (5 bases). The CDR3 is made up of 14 amino acids. Trimming shortened V by 6 bases and J by 7 bases, and 16 bases separated the two germline ends. Germline V gene lookup returns CDR1 LNHDA and CDR2 SQIVND (reference sequence). CDR3 sequence reads: CASRQERIGNTIYF. The CDR3 DNA reads as TGTGCCAGTAGACAGGAGCGGATTGGGAACACCATATATTTT.

J is TRBJ2-7 and V is TRBV7-2; D is perhaps TRBD1 or TRBD2 (5 bases each). The ends were cut back, 4 bases at V and 2 bases at J, with 12 bases in the middle. Germline CDR1 SGHTA, CDR2 FQGNSA. This CDR3 comprises 14 residues. The CDR3 nucleotides read TGTGCCAGCAGCTGGGACGGGATCGCCTACGAGCAGTACTTC. Its protein product is CASSWDGIAYEQYF. The full variable domain, with the rest looked up from reference TRBV7-2 and TRBJ2-7, is GAGVSQSPSNKVTEKGKDVELRCDPISGHTALYWYRQSLGQGLEFLIYFQGNSAPDKSGLPSDRFSAERTGGSVSTLTIQRTQQEDSAVYLCASSWDGIAYEQYFGPGTRLTVT.

This clonotype has just a few counts. This chain uses TRBV12-3 or TRBV12-4 with TRBJ1-2, with a possible D match to TRBD1 (5 bases). V gave up 3 bases and J gave up 8 bases, with 13 bases separating them. This CDR3 has 13 amino acids. The CDR3 sequence: CASSFVGEDGYTF. As DNA, the CDR3 is TGTGCCAGCAGTTTCGTGGGGGAAGACGGCTACACCTTC.

This rearrangement joins TRBV9 to TRBJ2-7, with D uncertain. Germline V gene sequence: CDR1 SGDLS, CDR2 YYNGEE. The CDR3 is 13 residues long. Trimming took off 0 bases at V and 2 bases at J, with 6 bases between the two ends. CDR3 sequence: CASSVGRTYEQYF. In nucleotides, the CDR3 is TGTGCCAGCAGCGTAGGGCGGACCTACGAGCAGTACTTC.

The rearrangement joins TRBV5-6 to TRBJ2-1; 8 positions match TRBD2. V shed 4 bases and J 13 bases; nucleotides not matched to a gene: 10. The CDR3 spans 13 residues. Per the germline V gene, CDR1 is SGHDT and CDR2 is YYEEEE. The CDR3 DNA is TGTGCCAGCAGCCCTCATGGAGCGGGAGCACAGTTCTTC. This gives the protein CASSPHGAGAQFF.

The chain uses TRBV4-2 and TRBJ2-2, with D tentatively TRBD1 or TRBD2 (6 bases each). CDR1 and CDR2 from the germline V gene are LGHNA and YNFKEQ. The CDR3 is 16 amino acids. With 3 bases removed from V and 1 base from J, the gap between germline ends came to 12 bases. CDR3 in amino acids: CASSHGGRGNTGELFF. CDR3 bases: TGTGCCAGCAGCCACGGGGGCCGGGGGAACACCGGGGAGCTGTTTTTT.

The chain has TRBV4-1 and TRBJ1-3; D unresolved. The length of the CDR3 is 15 residues. Germline CDR1 and CDR2: MGHRA and YSYEKL. The V end lost 2 bases, the J end lost 15 bases, and 23 bases lay between the germline ends. The CDR3 spells CASSQFNTYSSTQYF. The CDR3 DNA reads TGCGCCAGCAGCCAATTCAACACCTACTCGTCAACGCAATATTTT.

This clonotype was seen a handful of times. This chain connects TRBV12-3 or TRBV12-4 to TRBJ2-2; D may correspond to TRBD1 or TRBD2 (6 bases each). The V and J ends lost 4 bases and 6 bases respectively, with 21 bases between them. The CDR3 spans 17 residues. CDR3 sequence reads: CASSSTGVTGFAGELFF. Written as DNA, the CDR3 is TGTGCCAGCAGTTCTACGGGGGTTACAGGGTTCGCCGGGGAGCTGTTTTTT.

The V gene is TRBV27, the J gene TRBJ1-2; TRBD1 might be the D (6 bases). V lost 4 bases, J lost 8 bases, and 17 bases lay in between. The V gene's germline CDR1 is MNHEY and CDR2 SMNVEV (reference sequence). This CDR3 is 14 amino acids long. The CDR3 DNA sequence: TGTGCCAGCAGTTCAAGTCCCCTACAGGGAGGCTACACCTTC. Protein product: CASSSSPLQGGYTF.

At least ten counts were recorded for this clonotype. One end of the junction does not line up with germline, which may come from a read error. The V gene is TRBV12-3 or TRBV12-4, the J gene TRBJ1-6; tentatively, D is TRBD1 (5 bases). The CDR3 runs to 14 residues. This CDR3 is CASSLGAYNSPLHF. The DNA of the CDR3 is TGTGCCAGCAGCTTAGGGGCATATAATTCACCCCTCCACTTT.

Notes on this clonotype: A single base separates this from a much larger clone, so it may be a read error. This is likely a read error, given that the CDR3 carries no conserved phenylalanine or tryptophan at its end. This sequence joins TRBV7-2 and TRBJ2-7; TRBD1 might be the D (6 bases). The V gene lost 1 base and the J gene lost 2 bases, with 9 bases spanning the gap. Germline V lookup: CDR1 SGHTA, CDR2 FQGNSA. This CDR3 contains 14 residues. Written as DNA, the CDR3 is TGTGCCAGCAGCTTAGATGGGGGCCCCTACGAGCAGTACTTA. Amino acid sequence: CASSLDGGPYEQYL.